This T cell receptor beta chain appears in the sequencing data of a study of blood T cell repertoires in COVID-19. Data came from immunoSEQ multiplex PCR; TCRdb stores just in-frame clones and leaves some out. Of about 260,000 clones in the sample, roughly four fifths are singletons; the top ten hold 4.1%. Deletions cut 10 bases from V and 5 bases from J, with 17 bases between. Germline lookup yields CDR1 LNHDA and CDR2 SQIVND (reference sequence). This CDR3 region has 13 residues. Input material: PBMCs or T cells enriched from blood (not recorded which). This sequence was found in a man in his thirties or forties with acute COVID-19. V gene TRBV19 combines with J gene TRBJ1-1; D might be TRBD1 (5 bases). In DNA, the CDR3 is TGTGCCACATGGGGTCTAGGGGTAACTGAAGCTTTCTTT. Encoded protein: CATWGLGVTEAFF. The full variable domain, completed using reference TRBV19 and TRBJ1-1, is DGGITQSPKYLFRKEGQNVTLSCEQNLNHDAMYWYRQDPGQGLRLIYYSQIVNDFQKGDIAEGYSVSREKKESFPLTVTSAQKNPTAFYLCATWGLGVTEAFFGQGTRLTVV.